The 9 T cell receptor beta chains below come from one sample, sequenced in a study of spatial heterogeneity in lung cancer. TCRdb redid the calling of the 5' RACE reads with MiXCR, one entry per CDR3 protein. Here the sample spans 40,000 to 45,000 distinct CDR3 sequences, approximately 6.2% being singletons. Specified time point: sample taken at primary tumor resection. Here the sequenced sample was PBMCs, taken at surgery. The receptors were gathered from a female donor with early-stage non-small cell lung cancer.

In this sample, this clonotype turned up many times. V usage is TRBV7-2 and J usage is TRBJ2-1; TRBD1 matches at 9 bases. J lost 3 bases, V lost 4 bases, and 4 bases had no gene match. CDR1 is SGHTA, CDR2 FQGNSA, per germline. The CDR3 is 15 residues long. CDR3 loop: CASSSQGAFYNEQFF. The CDR3 region has the DNA TGTGCCAGCAGCTCACAGGGGGCCTTCTACAATGAGCAGTTCTTC.

This clonotype was counted at least ten times. J is TRBJ1-5 and V is TRBV4-1; D is unclear. The germline V gene encodes CDR1 MGHRA and CDR2 YSYEKL. The ends were cut back, 4 bases at V and 3 bases at J, with 10 bases in the middle. This CDR3 comprises 14 residues. The chain's CDR3 is CASSLQMFNQPQHF. In DNA, the CDR3 is TGCGCCAGCAGCCTCCAAATGTTCAATCAGCCCCAGCATTTT.

The genes are TRBV2 and TRBJ1-1, with D perhaps matching TRBD1 (5 bases). V dropped 1 base and J dropped 5 bases, with 11 bases sitting between them. The CDR3 is made up of 14 amino acids. CDR1 and CDR2 (germline): SNHLY, FYNNEI. In DNA form, the CDR3 reads TGTGCCAGCAGTGAAGGCAGGGAATGGACTGAAGCTTTCTTT. Amino acid sequence: CASSEGREWTEAFF.

V usage is TRBV11-1 and J usage is TRBJ2-5, with TRBD1 matching 9 bases. This CDR3 has 15 amino acids. V shed 4 bases, J shed 4 bases, and the junction held 7 bases outside the gene matches. Germline V gives CDR1 SGHAT, CDR2 FQDESV (reference sequence). This CDR3 is CASSSPATGGETQYF. CDR3 in DNA: TGTGCCAGCAGCTCTCCGGCGACAGGGGGAGAGACCCAGTACTTC.

This clonotype was detected a few times. The chain employs TRBV28 and TRBJ2-5; 9 bases align to TRBD2. Germline V CDR1 and CDR2: MDHEN, SYDVKM. The J segment lost 5 bases and the V segment lost 6 bases, leaving 19 bases of the junction unmatched. The CDR3 has 18 amino acids. The CDR3 here is CASRLGMTGGGAWETQYF. For the CDR3, the DNA is TGTGCCAGCAGGCTAGGGATGACTGGCGGGGGGGCGTGGGAGACCCAGTACTTC.

This clonotype was found a few times. CDR3 in amino acids: CASSPTRLAGVTDTQYF. The CDR3 coding sequence is TGTGCCAGCTCACCCACCCGGCTAGCGGGGGTCACAGATACGCAGTATTTT. The chain couples TRBV18 to TRBJ2-3, with 10 bases that match TRBD2. Germline V lookup: CDR1 KGHSH, CDR2 LQKENI. The CDR3 has 17 residues. With 3 bases clipped from V and 2 bases from J, the junction kept 8 bases outside the gene matches.

The J gene is TRBJ2-1, the V gene TRBV6-1; D gene ambiguous. The CDR3 spans 12 residues. The V end lost 1 base, the J end lost 10 bases, and 8 bases lay between the germline ends. Germline CDR1 is MNHNS and CDR2 is SASEGT. CDR3 nucleotides: TGTGCCAGCAGTGAAGGGATCCGCGAGCAGTTCTTC. It codes for CASSEGIREQFF.

This clonotype was seen repeatedly, ten times or more. The rearrangement joins TRBV28 to TRBJ2-2; no reliable D call. The CDR3 spans 16 residues. Germline-derived CDR1 and CDR2 are MDHEN and SYDVKM. V lost 5 bases and J 0 bases, leaving 13 bases between the germline ends. The CDR3 nucleotides are TGTGCCAGCAGTACCGAGTGGTTTTCGAACACCGGGGAGCTGTTTTTT. Translation: CASSTEWFSNTGELFF. Variable domain in full (rest from reference TRBV28 and TRBJ2-2): DVKVTQSSRYLVKRTGEKVFLECVQDMDHENMFWYRQDPGLGLRLIYFSYDVKMKEKGDIPEGYSVSREKKERFSLILESASTNQTSMYLCASSTEWFSNTGELFFGEGSRLTVL.

This clonotype was detected ten times or more. This chain connects TRBV4-3 to TRBJ2-7, with 8 bases identical to TRBD1. CDR1 and CDR2 (germline): LGHNA, YSLEER. With V trimmed by 0 bases and J by 9 bases, 16 bases remained unmatched. This CDR3 is 17 amino acids long. The DNA for the CDR3 is TGCGCCAGCAGCCAAGATCTAGGACAGGGCCCTACTCAGGGGCAGTACTTC. It codes for CASSQDLGQGPTQGQYF.